The rows below give T cell receptor beta chains drawn from one sample of a study of blood T cells in healthy people across ages. Each CDR3 protein gets one entry after TCRdb re-called the 5' RACE reads with MiXCR. The table shows about 730,000 distinct CDR3 sequences, with around 40% occurring only once. Sequencing was performed on blood. The receptor set was obtained from a woman aged 55-69 years in good health. The CDR3 runs from the conserved cysteine through the conserved F or W. The D gene is left open where the match is weak. Size tells how often a clone was seen (once, few, many) or the class of an expanded clone, and some rows leave it out.

clone_size: -
v_call: TRBV11-2
d_call: -
j_call: TRBJ2-7
cdr3_aa: CASSVGRLNYEQYF
cdr3_nt: TGTGCCAGCAGCGTGGGTCGTCTAAACTACGAGCAGTACTTC

clone_size: many
v_call: TRBV12-3/TRBV12-4
d_call: -
j_call: TRBJ1-2
cdr3_aa: CASLRTGSYGYTF
cdr3_nt: TGTGCCAGCCTACGGACGGGATCTTATGGCTACACCTTC

clone_size: many
v_call: TRBV29-1
d_call: TRBD2
j_call: TRBJ2-5
cdr3_aa: CSVEGVLAGGLRKTQYF
cdr3_nt: TGCAGCGTTGAAGGTGTTCTAGCGGGGGGGCTAAGGAAGACCCAGTACTTC

clone_size: few
v_call: TRBV4-2
d_call: -
j_call: TRBJ2-7
cdr3_aa: CASSQEPGQPSYEQYF
cdr3_nt: TGTGCCAGCAGCCAAGAACCTGGACAGCCTTCCTACGAGCAGTACTTC

clone_size: -
v_call: TRBV4-3
d_call: TRBD1
j_call: TRBJ2-5
cdr3_aa: CASSPDRTGQETQYF
cdr3_nt: TGCGCCAGCAGCCCGGACCGGACAGGGCAAGAGACCCAGTACTTC

clone_size: -
v_call: TRBV5-1
d_call: -
j_call: TRBJ2-7
cdr3_aa: CASRDGNSYEQYF
cdr3_nt: TGCGCCAGCAGGGACGGGAACTCCTACGAGCAGTACTTC

clone_size: few
v_call: TRBV3-1
d_call: TRBD2
j_call: TRBJ2-3
cdr3_aa: CASSQGLAGLDTQYF
cdr3_nt: TGTGCCAGCAGCCAAGGACTAGCGGGACTGGATACGCAGTATTTT

clone_size: -
v_call: TRBV7-3
d_call: TRBD1
j_call: TRBJ1-2
cdr3_aa: CASSQGLGQADYTF
cdr3_nt: TGTGCCAGCAGCCAGGGATTGGGACAGGCTGACTACACCTTC

clone_size: few
v_call: TRBV5-4
d_call: -
j_call: TRBJ2-1
cdr3_aa: CASSLGAETSYNEQFF
cdr3_nt: TGTGCCAGCAGCTTGGGCGCGGAGACCTCCTACAATGAGCAGTTCTTC

clone_size: few
v_call: TRBV5-6
d_call: -
j_call: TRBJ1-1
cdr3_aa: CASSVASDTEAFF
cdr3_nt: TGTGCCAGCAGCGTCGCCTCGGACACTGAAGCTTTCTTT

clone_size: few
v_call: TRBV27
d_call: TRBD2
j_call: TRBJ2-3
cdr3_aa: CASRTSGSDTQYF
cdr3_nt: TGTGCCAGCAGGACTAGCGGGTCAGATACGCAGTATTTT

clone_size: few
v_call: TRBV29-1
d_call: -
j_call: TRBJ1-2
cdr3_aa: CSARGTFYGYTF
cdr3_nt: TGCAGCGCCCGCGGGACATTCTATGGCTACACCTTC

clone_size: few
v_call: TRBV12-3/TRBV12-4
d_call: TRBD1
j_call: TRBJ1-5
cdr3_aa: CASSRQGAGNQPQHF
cdr3_nt: TGTGCCAGCAGTCGACAGGGGGCGGGTAATCAGCCCCAGCATTTT

clone_size: many
v_call: TRBV29-1
d_call: TRBD2
j_call: TRBJ2-7
cdr3_aa: CSVSTLSGSGEQYF
cdr3_nt: TGCAGCGTTTCCACCCTAAGCGGGAGCGGTGAGCAGTACTTC

clone_size: -
v_call: TRBV18
d_call: TRBD1
j_call: TRBJ1-5
cdr3_aa: CASSQGTGGNNQPQHF
cdr3_nt: TGTGCCAGCTCACAAGGGACAGGGGGGAACAATCAGCCCCAGCATTTT

clone_size: -
v_call: TRBV3-1
d_call: TRBD2
j_call: TRBJ2-5
cdr3_aa: CASSQHGSGGLETQYF
cdr3_nt: TGTGCCAGCAGCCAACACGGTAGCGGGGGGTTAGAGACCCAGTACTTC

clone_size: -
v_call: TRBV20-1
d_call: TRBD2
j_call: TRBJ2-3
cdr3_aa: CSAPKAGSTDTQYF
cdr3_nt: TGCAGTGCCCCGAAAGCGGGGAGCACAGATACGCAGTATTTT

clone_size: -
v_call: TRBV12-3/TRBV12-4
d_call: -
j_call: TRBJ2-7
cdr3_aa: CASSWGGDYEQYF
cdr3_nt: TGTGCCAGCAGTTGGGGCGGGGACTACGAGCAGTACTTC

clone_size: -
v_call: TRBV12-3/TRBV12-4
d_call: -
j_call: TRBJ2-1
cdr3_aa: CASTKLPGGAFNEQFF
cdr3_nt: TGTGCCAGCACGAAATTACCTGGCGGGGCCTTTAATGAGCAGTTCTTC

clone_size: -
v_call: TRBV3-1
d_call: -
j_call: TRBJ1-1
cdr3_aa: CASSQLDGDAAFF
cdr3_nt: TGTGCCAGCAGCCAATTGGACGGGGACGCGGCTTTCTTT

clone_size: few
v_call: TRBV5-5
d_call: TRBD1
j_call: TRBJ2-7
cdr3_aa: CASSLAGTGNYEQYF
cdr3_nt: TGTGCCAGCAGCTTGGCCGGGACAGGGAACTACGAGCAGTACTTC

clone_size: -
v_call: TRBV2
d_call: TRBD1
j_call: TRBJ1-2
cdr3_aa: CASRATGASTYGYTF
cdr3_nt: TGTGCCAGCAGAGCGACAGGGGCAAGCACTTATGGCTACACCTTC

clone_size: -
v_call: TRBV30
d_call: -
j_call: TRBJ2-6
cdr3_aa: CAWSVGAHSGANVLTF
cdr3_nt: TGTGCCTGGAGTGTAGGGGCTCACTCTGGGGCCAACGTCCTGACTTTC

clone_size: -
v_call: TRBV29-1
d_call: TRBD1
j_call: TRBJ1-5
cdr3_aa: CSVGAGGNQPQHF
cdr3_nt: TGCAGCGTTGGGGCAGGGGGAAATCAGCCCCAGCATTTT

clone_size: -
v_call: TRBV7-2
d_call: -
j_call: TRBJ2-7
cdr3_aa: CASSLRLGKSSYNEQYF
cdr3_nt: TGTGCCAGCAGCTTAAGACTAGGCAAGAGCTCCTACAATGAGCAGTACTTC

clone_size: -
v_call: TRBV12-3/TRBV12-4
d_call: TRBD2
j_call: TRBJ2-1
cdr3_aa: CATSNSGGIYNEQFF
cdr3_nt: TGTGCCACCTCAAATTCGGGGGGGATCTACAATGAGCAGTTCTTC

clone_size: few
v_call: TRBV6-2/TRBV6-3
d_call: TRBD1
j_call: TRBJ1-2
cdr3_aa: CASTNTGGGLVGYTF
cdr3_nt: TGTGCCAGCACCAACACAGGGGGAGGCCTAGTTGGCTACACCTTC

clone_size: -
v_call: TRBV2
d_call: TRBD1
j_call: TRBJ2-7
cdr3_aa: CASSDGQGGEQYF
cdr3_nt: TGTGCCAGCAGTGACGGACAGGGGGGCGAGCAGTACTTC

clone_size: -
v_call: TRBV4-3
d_call: -
j_call: TRBJ1-1
cdr3_aa: CASSQELERNTEAFF
cdr3_nt: TGCGCCAGCAGCCAAGAGCTGGAAAGGAACACTGAAGCTTTCTTT

clone_size: many
v_call: TRBV4-3
d_call: -
j_call: TRBJ2-7
cdr3_aa: CASSQDALGAASYEQYF
cdr3_nt: TGCGCCAGCAGCCAAGATGCGCTAGGAGCCGCCTCCTACGAGCAGTACTTC

clone_size: -
v_call: TRBV13
d_call: TRBD2
j_call: TRBJ2-3
cdr3_aa: CASSLRAGGHPDTRYF
cdr3_nt: TGTGCCAGCAGCTTACGGGCGGGGGGGCATCCAGATACGCGGTATTTT

clone_size: -
v_call: TRBV29-1
d_call: -
j_call: TRBJ2-7
cdr3_aa: CSVEVQGYEQYF
cdr3_nt: TGCAGCGTTGAGGTGCAGGGATACGAGCAGTACTTC

clone_size: few
v_call: TRBV2
d_call: -
j_call: TRBJ2-2
cdr3_aa: CASSERGKNTGELFF
cdr3_nt: TGTGCCAGCAGTGAACGGGGGAAGAACACCGGGGAGCTGTTTTTT

clone_size: -
v_call: TRBV7-7
d_call: -
j_call: TRBJ2-5
cdr3_aa: CASSLDGISETQYF
cdr3_nt: TGTGCTAGCAGCTTAGATGGGATATCTGAGACCCAGTACTTC

clone_size: -
v_call: TRBV4-2
d_call: -
j_call: TRBJ2-4
cdr3_aa: CASSHAGAIAKNIQYF
cdr3_nt: TGTGCCAGCAGCCATGCCGGGGCCATAGCCAAAAACATTCAGTACTTC

clone_size: -
v_call: TRBV6-1
d_call: -
j_call: TRBJ2-7
cdr3_aa: CASSEVRRYNEQYF
cdr3_nt: TGTGCCAGCAGTGAAGTTCGGAGGTACAATGAGCAGTACTTC

clone_size: -
v_call: TRBV7-2
d_call: TRBD2
j_call: TRBJ2-3
cdr3_aa: CASSPRLAGSTDTQYF
cdr3_nt: TGTGCCAGCAGCCCCCGGCTAGCGGGTTCCACAGATACGCAGTATTTT

clone_size: few
v_call: TRBV7-2
d_call: -
j_call: TRBJ2-6
cdr3_aa: CASIARTGANVLTF
cdr3_nt: TGTGCCAGCATCGCAAGGACTGGGGCCAACGTCCTGACTTTC

clone_size: few
v_call: TRBV6-2/TRBV6-3
d_call: -
j_call: TRBJ2-7
cdr3_aa: CASSYGDTYEQYF
cdr3_nt: TGTGCCAGCAGTTACGGGGATACCTACGAGCAGTACTTC

clone_size: -
v_call: TRBV10-3
d_call: TRBD1
j_call: TRBJ1-5
cdr3_aa: CAISDQQGASNQPQHF
cdr3_nt: TGTGCCATCAGTGACCAGCAGGGGGCGAGCAATCAGCCCCAGCATTTT